The rows below give T cell receptor beta chains drawn from one sample of a study of cytomegalovirus exposure and HLA in healthy donors. The data were produced by immunoSEQ multiplex PCR, yet TCRdb's version contains in-frame clones alone and is incomplete. The sample includes 95,000 to 150,000 clones, 80% of them seen just once. Material: PBMCs. Source of these receptors: a man aged 50-59 years in good health and CMV-seronegative. The CDR3 runs from the conserved cysteine through the conserved F or W. The D gene is left open where the match is weak. Only part of the rows carry a size: once, few, many, or a class if the clone is expanded.

J	D	length	V	size	DNA	CDR3
TRBJ1-2	TRBD1	15	TRBV27	-	TGTGCCAGCAAGACAGGGTGGGAACCGGCGCATGGCTACACCTTC	CASKTGWEPAHGYTF
TRBJ2-3	-	16	TRBV7-3	-	TGTGCCAGCAGCTTAATGGCGGAGACTAGCACAGATACGCAGTATTTT	CASSLMAETSTDTQYF
TRBJ2-3	TRBD2	19	TRBV5-4	few	TGTGCCAGCAGCTGGGGGACTAGCGGGGGGAAGGGCGGAAGCGATACGCAGTATTTT	CASSWGTSGGKGGSDTQYF
TRBJ2-1	TRBD2	15	TRBV4-3	-	TGCGCCAGCAGCCAAGGGGGGGGAAGAGGGGATGAGCAGTTCTTC	CASSQGGGRGDEQFF
TRBJ1-1	-	14	TRBV18	once	TGTGCCAGCTCACCGACAGCCCTGAACACTGAAGCTTTCTTT	CASSPTALNTEAFF
TRBJ2-7	-	12	TRBV5-5	-	TGTGCCAGCAGCGGGGACTTTTACGAGCAGTACTTC	CASSGDFYEQYF
TRBJ2-7	TRBD2	16	TRBV5-1	-	TGCGCCAGCAGCCCGGGGACTAGCGGTTTTACCTACGAGCAGTACTTC	CASSPGTSGFTYEQYF
TRBJ2-1	TRBD2	17	TRBV4-3	-	TGCGCCAGCAGCCAAGATTTAGCAGCGGGAGGACACAATGAGCAGTTCTTC	CASSQDLAAGGHNEQFF
TRBJ1-3	-	15	TRBV5-4	-	TGTGCCAGCAGCCGCGGGACTCGGGTCGGAAACACCATATATTTT	CASSRGTRVGNTIYF
TRBJ2-7	-	14	TRBV29-1	-	TGCAGCGTTGATTTCCGGGGAGAATCCTACGAGCAGTACTTC	CSVDFRGESYEQYF
TRBJ2-7	TRBD2	18	TRBV28	-	TGTGCCAGCAGTTTAGGAGCCCCGACTAGCGGGGTCGTTGGGGGGCAGTACTTC	CASSLGAPTSGVVGGQYF
TRBJ2-7	-	14	TRBV6-5	-	TGTGCCAGCGGTGAGGTCGAAAGGCCCTACGAGCAGTACTTC	CASGEVERPYEQYF
TRBJ1-4	TRBD1	17	TRBV14	few	TGTGCCAGCAGCCAAGAAAGGGGACAGTTTACTAATGAAAAACTGTTTTTT	CASSQERGQFTNEKLFF